Listed below are T cell receptor beta chains from one sample, sequenced in a study of OX40 agonist ivuxolimab in advanced cancers. Measured with immunoSEQ multiplex PCR; TCRdb has only the in-frame clones, and not every one. The sample has around 50,000 clones, around 87% seen once. Sequences were derived from CD4+ or CD8+ T cells sorted from blood, sampled in a trial of the OX40 agonist ivuxolimab. The receptors come from an adult with an advanced solid tumor such as melanoma, head and neck, liver or kidney cancer. CDR3s include the opening cysteine and the closing phenylalanine or tryptophan. The D gene is left open where the match is weak. A row's size may be missing; if present it is once, few, many or a size class.

abundance	v_gene	j_gene	d_gene	CDR3aa	CDR3nt
NA	TRBV27	TRBJ1-6	TRBD1	CASSSSGGSTRSYNSPLHF	TGTGCCAGCAGTTCCTCAGGGGGTTCCACTCGCTCCTATAATTCACCCCTCCACTTT
NA	TRBV6-5	TRBJ2-7	NA	CASTTGRLYEQYF	TGTGCCAGCACCACTGGCCGACTCTACGAGCAGTACTTC
NA	TRBV27	TRBJ1-3	TRBD1	CASRGTGTDTIYF	TGTGCCAGCAGGGGGACAGGGACAGACACCATATATTTT
NA	TRBV9	TRBJ2-1	TRBD2	CASSVAGGPSDEQFF	TGTGCCAGCAGCGTAGCGGGGGGGCCTTCGGATGAGCAGTTCTTC
NA	TRBV7-2	TRBJ2-7	TRBD2	CASSLGGRTYEQYF	TGTGCCAGCAGCTTAGGCGGGAGGACCTACGAGCAGTACTTC
NA	TRBV15	TRBJ2-1	NA	CATSSVRDEQFF	TGTGCCACCAGCAGTGTGCGGGATGAGCAGTTCTTC
few	TRBV4-1	TRBJ1-2	NA	CASSPTGANYGYTF	TGCGCCAGCAGCCCGACAGGCGCTAACTATGGCTACACCTTC
NA	TRBV5-1	TRBJ1-4	NA	CASSLGAGRGEKLFF	TGCGCCAGCAGCTTGGGGGCAGGGCGAGGAGAAAAACTGTTTTTT
NA	TRBV4-3	TRBJ2-1	TRBD1	CASSQGQGNNNEQFF	TGCGCCAGCAGCCAGGGACAGGGGAATAACAATGAGCAGTTCTTC
NA	TRBV14	TRBJ1-2	NA	CASSQDGGGYTF	TGTGCCAGCAGCCAAGATGGGGGTGGCTACACCTTC
NA	TRBV21-1	TRBJ1-2	NA	CASSKVVGRAVNYGYTF	TGTGCCAGCAGCAAAGTAGTAGGCAGGGCGGTTAACTATGGCTACACCTTC
few	TRBV28	TRBJ2-3	NA	CASSYSSRGRTDTQYF	TGTGCCAGCAGCTATAGTTCTCGCGGGCGCACAGATACGCAGTATTTT
NA	TRBV6-1	TRBJ1-1	TRBD1	CASRGQGGTEAFF	TGTGCCAGCAGAGGACAGGGAGGAACTGAAGCTTTCTTT
NA	TRBV2	TRBJ2-1	NA	CASRDWGVINEQFF	TGTGCCAGCAGGGATTGGGGGGTGATCAATGAGCAGTTCTTC
NA	TRBV6-5	TRBJ2-5	TRBD1	CASIGQGALRVQYF	TGTGCCAGCATTGGACAGGGCGCCCTAAGGGTCCAGTACTTC
NA	TRBV6-5	TRBJ2-3	TRBD1	CASRQGEGTDTQYF	TGTGCCAGCAGACAGGGGGAGGGCACAGATACGCAGTATTTT
NA	TRBV5-6	TRBJ1-5	NA	CASSTSGRANQPQHF	TGTGCCAGCAGCACCAGTGGCAGGGCTAATCAGCCCCAGCATTTT
NA	TRBV2	TRBJ1-3	NA	CASNMNYGNTIYF	TGTGCCAGCAATATGAACTACGGAAACACCATATATTTT
few	TRBV11-2	TRBJ1-6	NA	CASSLPNPPLHF	TGTGCCAGCAGCCTTCCTAACCCACCCCTCCACTTT
NA	TRBV4-3	TRBJ2-5	NA	CASSQETSLYQETQYF	TGCGCCAGCAGCCAAGAAACATCCCTCTACCAAGAGACCCAGTACTTC
NA	TRBV29-1	TRBJ2-5	NA	CSVEPRGRETQYF	TGCAGCGTTGAACCCAGGGGTCGGGAGACCCAGTACTTC
NA	TRBV4-2	TRBJ2-2	TRBD2	CASSQTSGRLSGELFF	TGTGCCAGCAGCCAAACTAGCGGGAGATTGAGCGGGGAGCTGTTTTTT
NA	TRBV10-3	TRBJ1-1	NA	CAISESGGTEAFF	TGTGCCATCAGTGAGTCAGGGGGGACTGAAGCTTTCTTT
NA	TRBV28	TRBJ1-2	NA	CASSLENRQFRNYGYTF	TGTGCCAGCAGTTTAGAGAATCGACAGTTTAGGAACTATGGCTACACCTTC
NA	TRBV5-1	TRBJ2-1	TRBD2	CASSLDRGGLGLNEQFF	TGCGCCAGCAGCTTGGACCGGGGGGGCCTAGGTCTCAATGAGCAGTTCTTC
NA	TRBV6-5	TRBJ1-6	NA	CASSYDPVANSPLHF	TGTGCCAGCAGTTACGATCCTGTAGCTAATTCACCCCTCCACTTT
NA	TRBV6-1	TRBJ2-2	TRBD1	CASSETQGAYTGELFF	TGTGCCAGCAGTGAAACGCAGGGGGCTTACACCGGGGAGCTGTTTTTT
NA	TRBV6-5	TRBJ2-4	NA	CASSETREQYF	TGTGCCAGCAGTGAAACGAGGGAGCAGTACTTC
few	TRBV27	TRBJ1-5	TRBD1	CASSFRYGTGGNQPQHF	TGTGCCAGCAGTTTCCGATACGGGACAGGGGGAAATCAGCCCCAGCATTTT
few	TRBV5-6	TRBJ2-2	TRBD2	CASSLELAGYTGELFF	TGTGCCAGCAGCTTGGAACTAGCGGGGTACACCGGGGAGCTGTTTTTT
NA	TRBV9	TRBJ1-5	NA	CASSAQDNQPQHF	TGTGCCAGCAGCGCGCAGGATAATCAGCCCCAGCATTTT
few	TRBV19	TRBJ1-5	NA	CASSYRSAGNQPQHF	TGTGCCAGTAGTTACCGATCGGCCGGCAATCAGCCCCAGCATTTT
once	TRBV7-2	TRBJ1-5	NA	CASSSGPVNQPQHF	TGTGCCAGCAGCTCCGGACCGGTAAATCAGCCCCAGCATTTT
NA	TRBV5-1	TRBJ2-5	TRBD2	CASTYGGDLQETQYF	TGCGCCAGCACCTACGGGGGGGATCTGCAAGAGACCCAGTACTTC
once	TRBV11-3	TRBJ2-2	TRBD2	CASSPGGLAGERELFF	TGTGCCAGCAGCCCCGGGGGACTAGCGGGAGAGCGGGAGCTGTTTTTT
NA	TRBV6-5	TRBJ2-1	TRBD1	CATTRGQGVDEQFF	TGTGCCACCACCCGGGGACAGGGCGTCGATGAGCAGTTCTTC
NA	TRBV27	TRBJ1-5	NA	CASSLQGLNQPQHF	TGTGCCAGCAGTTTACAGGGACTCAATCAGCCCCAGCATTTT
few	TRBV10-3	TRBJ2-7	NA	CAIGNSHEQYF	TGTGCCATCGGGAACTCGCACGAGCAGTACTTC
NA	TRBV4-1	TRBJ2-3	TRBD1	CASSLGTGTTDTQYF	TGCGCCAGCAGCCTAGGGACAGGGACCACAGATACGCAGTATTTT
NA	TRBV5-6	TRBJ1-2	NA	CASSLEGEGYGYTF	TGTGCCAGCAGCTTGGAAGGGGAAGGCTATGGCTACACCTTC
NA	TRBV6-1	TRBJ2-1	TRBD1	CASRENTRGYGYNEQFF	TGTGCCAGCAGGGAAAATACCAGGGGGTACGGATACAATGAGCAGTTCTTC
NA	TRBV15	TRBJ1-5	NA	CATSRAGDQPQHF	TGTGCCACCAGCAGAGCAGGGGACCAGCCCCAGCATTTT
NA	TRBV28	TRBJ2-3	TRBD1	CASSLGTAYTDTQYF	TGTGCCAGCAGTTTAGGGACAGCTTACACAGATACGCAGTATTTT
NA	TRBV18	TRBJ1-2	NA	CASSGTGDGYTF	TGTGCCAGCTCGGGGACGGGGGATGGCTACACCTTC
NA	TRBV10-2	TRBJ1-5	NA	CASRRGALASQPQQF	TGCGCCAGCAGGAGGGGGGCCTTAGCGTCCCAGCCCCAGCAATTT
NA	TRBV19	TRBJ1-5	NA	CASIESYGQPQHF	TGTGCCAGTATTGAAAGTTACGGACAGCCCCAGCATTTT
NA	TRBV18	TRBJ2-1	TRBD1	CASSPTTDRDYNEQFF	TGTGCCAGCTCACCGACCACGGACAGGGACTACAATGAGCAGTTCTTC
NA	TRBV5-1	TRBJ1-4	NA	CASSLVESTWGKTVF	TGCGCCAGCAGCTTGGTAGAATCAACCTGGGGAAAAACTGTTTTT
NA	TRBV11-3	TRBJ2-2	NA	CASSLNQNTGELFF	TGTGCCAGCAGCTTGAACCAAAACACCGGGGAGCTGTTTTTT
NA	TRBV2	TRBJ1-5	NA	CASNKGGDNQPQHF	TGTGCCAGCAATAAGGGGGGGGACAATCAGCCCCAGCATTTT
NA	TRBV19	TRBJ2-1	NA	CATTGGRHNEQFF	TGTGCCACAACGGGGGGCCGCCACAATGAGCAGTTCTTC
NA	TRBV5-1	TRBJ1-1	NA	CASSWQLNTEAFF	TGCGCCAGCAGCTGGCAGCTGAACACTGAAGCTTTCTTT
NA	TRBV19	TRBJ1-1	NA	CASSRPTLNTEAFF	TGTGCCAGTAGTCGACCGACTTTGAACACTGAAGCTTTCTTT
NA	TRBV2	TRBJ2-2	TRBD2	CASRGLAGGRTGELFF	TGTGCCAGCAGGGGACTAGCGGGGGGGCGGACCGGGGAGCTGTTTTTT
NA	TRBV19	TRBJ2-6	NA	CASTLTSGANVLTF	TGTGCCAGTACCCTAACTTCTGGGGCCAACGTCCTGACTTTC
medium-sized	TRBV11-2	TRBJ1-4	TRBD1	CASSRTGQTNEKLFF	TGTGCCAGCAGCCGGACGGGACAGACAAATGAAAAACTGTTTTTT
NA	TRBV29-1	TRBJ1-1	TRBD1	CSAQGGGRTEAFF	TGCAGCGCCCAGGGGGGAGGTAGGACTGAAGCTTTCTTT
once	TRBV30	TRBJ1-4	NA	CAWARGWSEKLFF	TGTGCCTGGGCCAGGGGCTGGAGTGAAAAACTGTTTTTT
NA	TRBV12-5	TRBJ2-2	TRBD1	CASGLARTGNHHGELFF	TGTGCTAGTGGTTTGGCCCGGACAGGGAATCATCACGGGGAGCTGTTTTTT
NA	TRBV4-2	TRBJ2-3	NA	CASSQREVDTQYF	TGTGCCAGCAGCCAGCGGGAAGTAGATACGCAGTATTTT